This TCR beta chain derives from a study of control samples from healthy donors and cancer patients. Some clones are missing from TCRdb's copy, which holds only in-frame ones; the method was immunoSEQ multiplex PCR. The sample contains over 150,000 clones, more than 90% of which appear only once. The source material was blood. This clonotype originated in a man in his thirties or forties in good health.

CDR3 bases: TGTGCCACCAGACTAGCGGGGGGAATTGGTTTCTACGAGCAGTACTTC. Residues: CATRLAGGIGFYEQYF. The J gene is TRBJ2-7, the V gene TRBV2; 13 nucleotides agree with TRBD2. Germline V gene lookup returns CDR1 SNHLY and CDR2 FYNNEI. The trim removed 10 bases at V and 3 bases at J, leaving 12 bases unmatched. This CDR3 contains 16 residues.